This TCR beta chain was observed in a study of T cell changes during pregnancy in multiple sclerosis. Germline V gives CDR1 MNHEY, CDR2 SMNVEV (reference sequence). This CDR3 has 14 residues. Trimming cost V 10 bases and J 9 bases; bases outside gene matches: 14. Measured with immunoSEQ multiplex PCR; TCRdb has only the in-frame clones, and not every one. The sample lists fewer than 55,000 clones, nearly 95% occurring once. The rearrangement joins TRBV27 to TRBJ2-4, with TRBD2 matching 8 bases. This receptor was taken from a female donor with multiple sclerosis, enrolled in a pregnancy study. This sample comprised CD4+ T cells from peripheral blood mononuclear cells, obtained in the third trimester of pregnancy. As DNA, the CDR3 is TGTGCCACCAGAGGGTTGGGAAGCGGGGGCATTCAGTACTTC. Protein sequence: CATRGLGSGGIQYF.